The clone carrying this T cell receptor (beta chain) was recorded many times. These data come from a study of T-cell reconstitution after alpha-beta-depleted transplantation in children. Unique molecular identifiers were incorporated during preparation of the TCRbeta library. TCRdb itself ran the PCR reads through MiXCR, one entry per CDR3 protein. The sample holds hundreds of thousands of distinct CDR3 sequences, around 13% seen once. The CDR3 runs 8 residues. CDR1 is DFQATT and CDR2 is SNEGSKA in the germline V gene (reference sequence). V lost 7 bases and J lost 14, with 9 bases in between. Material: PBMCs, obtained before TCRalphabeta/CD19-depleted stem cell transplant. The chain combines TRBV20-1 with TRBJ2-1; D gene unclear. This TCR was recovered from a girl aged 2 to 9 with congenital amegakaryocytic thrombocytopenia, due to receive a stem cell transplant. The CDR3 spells CSVGQEFF. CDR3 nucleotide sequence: TGCAGTGTGGGCCAGGAGTTCTTC.